This entry is about one T cell receptor (beta chain). Its antigen is not known. This sample is drawn from a study of cytomegalovirus exposure and HLA in healthy donors. The CDR3 spans 13 residues. V was clipped by 5 bases and J by 9 bases; unmatched bases: 9. In germline, CDR1 is MNHEY, CDR2 SMNVEV (reference sequence). Study-wide findings and caveats: Near-uniform donor sequencing depth was presumed by presence/absence analyses. The likely origin of a cluster of highly shared sequence variants was a sequencing artifact.

It was with 60 Vbeta and 13 Jbeta primers that the PCR ran. Data came from immunoSEQ multiplex PCR; TCRdb stores just in-frame clones and leaves some out. Among around 110,000 clones listed, approximately 79% were seen once. The chain links TRBV27 to TRBJ1-1; 7 nucleotides match TRBD1. This TCR derives from a woman aged 40 to 55 in good health and CMV-seropositive. Input material: PBMCs. The CDR3 reads CASSPPRTGKAFF. The CDR3 DNA follows: TGTGCCAGCAGTCCTCCCCGGACAGGTAAAGCTTTCTTT.